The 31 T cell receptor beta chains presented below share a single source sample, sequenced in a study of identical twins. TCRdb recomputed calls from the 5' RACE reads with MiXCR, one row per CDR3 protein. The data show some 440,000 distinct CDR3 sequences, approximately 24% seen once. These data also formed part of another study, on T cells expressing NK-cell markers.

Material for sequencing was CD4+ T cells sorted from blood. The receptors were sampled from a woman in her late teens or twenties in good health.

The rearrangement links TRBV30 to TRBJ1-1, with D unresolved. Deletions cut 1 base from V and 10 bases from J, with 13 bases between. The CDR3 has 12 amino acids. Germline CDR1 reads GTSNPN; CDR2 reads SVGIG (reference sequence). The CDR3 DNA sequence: TGTGCCTGGAGTGGGACTTGGACCGGAGCTTTCTTT. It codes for CAWSGTWTGAFF. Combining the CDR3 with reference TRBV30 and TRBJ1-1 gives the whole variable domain SQTIHQWPATLVQPVGSPLSLECTVEGTSNPNLYWYRQAAGRGLQLLFYSVGIGQISSEVPQNLSASRPQDRQFILSSKKLLLSDSGFYLCAWSGTWTGAFFGQGTRLTVV.

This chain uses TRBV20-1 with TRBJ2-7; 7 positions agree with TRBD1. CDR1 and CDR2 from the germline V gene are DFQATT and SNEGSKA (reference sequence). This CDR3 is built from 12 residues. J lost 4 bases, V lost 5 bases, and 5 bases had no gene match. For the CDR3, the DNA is TGCAGTGCTGAGACAGGGCCGTACGAGCAGTACTTC. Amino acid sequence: CSAETGPYEQYF.

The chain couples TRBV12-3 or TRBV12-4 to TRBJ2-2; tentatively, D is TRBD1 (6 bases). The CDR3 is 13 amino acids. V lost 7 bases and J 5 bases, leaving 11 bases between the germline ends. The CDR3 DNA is TGTGCCAGCACCGCGGACAGAACCGGGGAGCTGTTTTTT. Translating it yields CASTADRTGELFF.

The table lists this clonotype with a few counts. CDR3 nucleotides: TGCAGCGCCCCCCGGGGGACTAGCACAGATACGCAGTATTTT. It is translated as CSAPRGTSTDTQYF. The V call is TRBV20-1, the J call TRBJ2-3, with D possibly TRBD2 on 6 matching bases. CDR1 is DFQATT and CDR2 is SNEGSKA in the germline V gene (reference sequence). The CDR3 has 14 amino acids.

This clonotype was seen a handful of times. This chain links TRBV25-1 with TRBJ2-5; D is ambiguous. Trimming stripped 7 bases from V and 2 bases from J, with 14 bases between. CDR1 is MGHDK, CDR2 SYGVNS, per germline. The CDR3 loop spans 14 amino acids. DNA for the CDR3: TGTGCCAGCACCCCCCCAGGCGATCAAGAGACCCAGTACTTC. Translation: CASTPPGDQETQYF.

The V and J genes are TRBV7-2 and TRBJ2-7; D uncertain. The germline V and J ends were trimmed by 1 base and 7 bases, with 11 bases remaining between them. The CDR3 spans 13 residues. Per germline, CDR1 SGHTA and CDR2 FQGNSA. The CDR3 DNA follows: TGTGCCAGCAGCTTAGTACGTCGAGGTGAGCAGTACTTC. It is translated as CASSLVRRGEQYF. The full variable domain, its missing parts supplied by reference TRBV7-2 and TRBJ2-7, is GAGVSQSPSNKVTEKGKDVELRCDPISGHTALYWYRQSLGQGLEFLIYFQGNSAPDKSGLPSDRFSAERTGGSVSTLTIQRTQQEDSAVYLCASSLVRRGEQYFGPGTRLTVT.

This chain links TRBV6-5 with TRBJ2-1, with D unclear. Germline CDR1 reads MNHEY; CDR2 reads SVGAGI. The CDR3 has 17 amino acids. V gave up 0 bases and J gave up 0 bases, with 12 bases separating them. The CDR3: CASSYSIQAISYNEQFF. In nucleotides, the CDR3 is TGTGCCAGCAGTTACTCGATTCAGGCTATCTCCTACAATGAGCAGTTCTTC.

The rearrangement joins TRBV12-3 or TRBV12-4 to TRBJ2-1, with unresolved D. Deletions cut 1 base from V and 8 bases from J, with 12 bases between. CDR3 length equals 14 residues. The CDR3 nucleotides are TGTGCCAGCAGTTTAGGGTTAGGTGGCGATGAGCAGTTCTTC. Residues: CASSLGLGGDEQFF.

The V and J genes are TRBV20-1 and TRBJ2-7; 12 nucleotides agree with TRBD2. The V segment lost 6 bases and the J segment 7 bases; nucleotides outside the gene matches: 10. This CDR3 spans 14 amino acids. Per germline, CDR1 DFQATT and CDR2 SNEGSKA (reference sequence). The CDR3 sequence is CSATRTSGKWEQYF. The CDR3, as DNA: TGCAGTGCGACGAGGACTAGCGGGAAGTGGGAGCAGTACTTC.

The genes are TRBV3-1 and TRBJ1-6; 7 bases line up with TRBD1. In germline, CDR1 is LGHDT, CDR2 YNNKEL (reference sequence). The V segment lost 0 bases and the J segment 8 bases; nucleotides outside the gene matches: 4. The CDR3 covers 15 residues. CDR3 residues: CASSQDLTGYSPLHF. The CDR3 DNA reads TGTGCCAGCAGCCAAGATCTGACAGGGTATTCACCCCTCCACTTT.

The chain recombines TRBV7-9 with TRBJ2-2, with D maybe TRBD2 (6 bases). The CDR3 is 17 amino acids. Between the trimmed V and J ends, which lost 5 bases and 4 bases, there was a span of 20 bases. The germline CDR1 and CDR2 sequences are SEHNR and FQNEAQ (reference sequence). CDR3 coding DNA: TGTGCCAGCAGCCTACCCAGGGACTCGAAGACCACCGGGGAGCTGTTTTTT. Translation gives CASSLPRDSKTTGELFF.

The CDR3 here is CASSPGGAPTYEQYF. The DNA for the CDR3 is TGTGCCAGCAGCCCCGGGGGAGCGCCTACCTACGAGCAGTACTTC. J is TRBJ2-7 and V is TRBV2; D is possibly TRBD2 (6 bases). This CDR3 is 15 amino acids long. Trimming cost V 6 bases and J 2 bases, with 17 bases left between them. Looked up from germline, CDR1 is SNHLY and CDR2 is FYNNEI.

CDR3 sequence reads: CASSATRGGREQFF. CDR3 sequence (DNA): TGTGCCAGCAGCGCCACCCGGGGGGGTCGAGAGCAGTTCTTC. The chain is built from TRBV7-2 and TRBJ2-1; 8 bases are a match to TRBD2. This CDR3 is built from 14 residues. V was clipped by 5 bases and J by 10 bases; unmatched bases: 10. CDR1 and CDR2 from the germline V gene are SGHTA and FQGNSA.

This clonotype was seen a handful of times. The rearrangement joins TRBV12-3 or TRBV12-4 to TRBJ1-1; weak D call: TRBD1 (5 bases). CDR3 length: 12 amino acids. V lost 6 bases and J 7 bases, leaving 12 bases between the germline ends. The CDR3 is CASRADSIEAFF. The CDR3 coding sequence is TGTGCCAGCAGGGCCGACAGTATTGAAGCTTTCTTT.

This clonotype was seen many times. The CDR3 nucleotides read TGCGCCAGCAGCGGAGGGACAGGCGGCTCGGCTTTCTTT. Residues: CASSGGTGGSAFF. This chain joins TRBV5-1 and TRBJ1-1; TRBD1 aligns across 8 bases. Germline CDR1 is SGHRS and CDR2 is YFSETQ. The CDR3 spans 13 residues. J was trimmed by 11 bases and V by 4 bases; bases with no gene match: 10. Together with reference TRBV5-1 and TRBJ1-1, the CDR3 gives the full variable domain: KAGVTQTPRYLIKTRGQQVTLSCSPISGHRSVSWYQQTPGQGLQFLFEYFSETQRNKGNFPGRFSGRQFSNSRSEMNVSTLELGDSALYLCASSGGTGGSAFFGQGTRLTVV.

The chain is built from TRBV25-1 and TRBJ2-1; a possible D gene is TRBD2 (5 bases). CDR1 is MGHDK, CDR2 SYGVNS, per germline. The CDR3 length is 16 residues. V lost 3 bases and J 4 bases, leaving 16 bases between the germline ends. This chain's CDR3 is CASSDLIGRDYNEQFF. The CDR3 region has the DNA TGTGCCAGCAGTGATTTGATCGGCCGGGATTACAATGAGCAGTTCTTC.

The CDR3 sequence: CATSALGDYGYTF. The CDR3 region has the DNA TGTGCCACCTCGGCTCTGGGGGACTATGGCTACACCTTC. This sequence joins TRBV6-1 and TRBJ1-2; D is possibly TRBD1 (5 bases). Germline V gene sequence: CDR1 MNHNS, CDR2 SASEGT. V shed 10 bases and J shed 3 bases, with 15 bases lying between them. The CDR3 totals 13 residues.

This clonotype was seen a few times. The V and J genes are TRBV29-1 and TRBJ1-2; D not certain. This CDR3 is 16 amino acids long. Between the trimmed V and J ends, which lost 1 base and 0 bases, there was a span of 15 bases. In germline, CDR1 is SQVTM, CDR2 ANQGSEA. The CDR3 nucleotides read TGCAGCGTTGAAGGGGCAGGTCTGAACGCTAACTATGGCTACACCTTC. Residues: CSVEGAGLNANYGYTF.

CDR3 coding DNA: TGTGCCAGCAGTTTTACCCCGAGCGGGAGTTTCTACAATGAGCAGTTCTTC. Its protein product is CASSFTPSGSFYNEQFF. The V and J genes are TRBV6-2 or TRBV6-3 and TRBJ2-1; 8 bases fit TRBD2. CDR3 length: 17 amino acids. V lost 4 bases, J lost 3 bases, and 11 bases stayed unmatched. Germline-derived CDR1 and CDR2 are MNHEY and SVGEGT.

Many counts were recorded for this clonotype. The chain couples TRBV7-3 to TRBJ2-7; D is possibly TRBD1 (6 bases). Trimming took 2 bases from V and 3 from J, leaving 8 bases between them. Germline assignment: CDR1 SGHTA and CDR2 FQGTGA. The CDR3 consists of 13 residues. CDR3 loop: CASSLGQFYEQYF. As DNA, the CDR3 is TGTGCCAGCAGCTTAGGACAGTTCTACGAGCAGTACTTC.

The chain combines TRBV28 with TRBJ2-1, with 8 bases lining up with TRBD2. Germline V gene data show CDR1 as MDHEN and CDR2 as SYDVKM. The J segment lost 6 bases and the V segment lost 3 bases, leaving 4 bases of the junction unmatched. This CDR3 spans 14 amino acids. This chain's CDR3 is CASSLDAGGNEQFF. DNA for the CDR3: TGTGCCAGCAGTTTGGACGCGGGGGGCAATGAGCAGTTCTTC.

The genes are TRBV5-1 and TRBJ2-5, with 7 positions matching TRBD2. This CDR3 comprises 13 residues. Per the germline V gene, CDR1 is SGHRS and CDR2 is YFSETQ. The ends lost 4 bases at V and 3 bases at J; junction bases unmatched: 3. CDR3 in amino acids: CASSPGGKETQYF. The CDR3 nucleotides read TGCGCCAGCAGCCCCGGGGGGAAAGAGACCCAGTACTTC.

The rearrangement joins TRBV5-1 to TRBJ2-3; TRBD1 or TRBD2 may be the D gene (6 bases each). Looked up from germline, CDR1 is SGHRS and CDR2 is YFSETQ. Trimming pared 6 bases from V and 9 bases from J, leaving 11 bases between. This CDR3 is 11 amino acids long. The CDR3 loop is CASTVGGTQYF. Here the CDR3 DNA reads TGCGCCAGCACCGTCGGGGGCACGCAGTATTTT.

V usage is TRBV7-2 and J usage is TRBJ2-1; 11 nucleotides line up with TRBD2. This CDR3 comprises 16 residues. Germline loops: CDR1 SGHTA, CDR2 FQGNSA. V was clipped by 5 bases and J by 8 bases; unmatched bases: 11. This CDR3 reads CASSPVAGGPRDEQFF. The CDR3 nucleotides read TGTGCCAGCAGCCCGGTAGCGGGAGGGCCTCGGGATGAGCAGTTCTTC.

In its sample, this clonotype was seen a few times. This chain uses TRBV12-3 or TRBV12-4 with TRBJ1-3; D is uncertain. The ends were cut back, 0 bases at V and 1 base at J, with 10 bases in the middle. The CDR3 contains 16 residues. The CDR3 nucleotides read TGTGCCAGCAGTTTAGCTAGGGCCACGTCTGGAAACACCATATATTTT. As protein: CASSLARATSGNTIYF.

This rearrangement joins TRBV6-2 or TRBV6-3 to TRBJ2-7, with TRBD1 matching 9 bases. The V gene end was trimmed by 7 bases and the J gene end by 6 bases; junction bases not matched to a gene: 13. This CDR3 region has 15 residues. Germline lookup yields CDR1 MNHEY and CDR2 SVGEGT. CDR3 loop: CASTGRGTGSAEQYF. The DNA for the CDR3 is TGTGCCAGCACCGGGCGCGGGACAGGGTCGGCCGAGCAGTACTTC.

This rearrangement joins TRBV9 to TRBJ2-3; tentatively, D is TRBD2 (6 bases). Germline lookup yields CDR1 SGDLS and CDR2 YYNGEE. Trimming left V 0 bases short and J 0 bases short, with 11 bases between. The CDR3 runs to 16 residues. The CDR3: CASSVVGAGSTDTQYF. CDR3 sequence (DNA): TGTGCCAGCAGCGTAGTAGGAGCGGGTAGCACAGATACGCAGTATTTT.

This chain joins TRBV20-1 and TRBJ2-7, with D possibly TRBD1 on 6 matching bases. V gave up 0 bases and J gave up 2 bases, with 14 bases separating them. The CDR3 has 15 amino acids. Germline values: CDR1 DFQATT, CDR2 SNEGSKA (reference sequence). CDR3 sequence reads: CSARDSQGRPYEQYF. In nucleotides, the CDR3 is TGCAGTGCTAGAGATAGCCAGGGGAGACCCTACGAGCAGTACTTC.

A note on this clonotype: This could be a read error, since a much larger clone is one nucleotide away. The CDR3 reads CASSPRYQETHYF. The CDR3 nucleotides read TGCGCCAGCAGCCCCCGCTACCAAGAGACCCATTACTTC. V is TRBV5-1 and J is TRBJ2-5; D unclear. CDR1 and CDR2 from the germline V gene are SGHRS and YFSETQ. This CDR3 comprises 13 residues. The full variable domain, completed using reference TRBV5-1 and TRBJ2-5, is KAGVTQTPRYLIKTRGQQVTLSCSPISGHRSVSWYQQTPGQGLQFLFEYFSETQRNKGNFPGRFSGRQFSNSRSEMNVSTLELGDSALYLCASSPRYQETHYFGPGTRLLVL.

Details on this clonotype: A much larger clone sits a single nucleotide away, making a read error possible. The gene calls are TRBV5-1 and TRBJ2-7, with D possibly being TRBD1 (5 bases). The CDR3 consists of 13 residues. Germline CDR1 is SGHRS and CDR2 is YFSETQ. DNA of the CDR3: TGCGCCAGCAGCACACAAGGGGCAGCCGAGCACTACTTC. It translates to CASSTQGAAEHYF.

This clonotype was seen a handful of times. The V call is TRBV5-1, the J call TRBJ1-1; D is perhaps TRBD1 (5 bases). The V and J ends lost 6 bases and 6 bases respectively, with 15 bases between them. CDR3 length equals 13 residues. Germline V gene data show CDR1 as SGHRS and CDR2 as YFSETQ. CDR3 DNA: TGCGCCAGCACCGAGACGGGACGCTCTGAAGCTTTCTTT. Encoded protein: CASTETGRSEAFF. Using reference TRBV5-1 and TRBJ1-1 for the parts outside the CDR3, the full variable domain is KAGVTQTPRYLIKTRGQQVTLSCSPISGHRSVSWYQQTPGQGLQFLFEYFSETQRNKGNFPGRFSGRQFSNSRSEMNVSTLELGDSALYLCASTETGRSEAFFGQGTRLTVV.